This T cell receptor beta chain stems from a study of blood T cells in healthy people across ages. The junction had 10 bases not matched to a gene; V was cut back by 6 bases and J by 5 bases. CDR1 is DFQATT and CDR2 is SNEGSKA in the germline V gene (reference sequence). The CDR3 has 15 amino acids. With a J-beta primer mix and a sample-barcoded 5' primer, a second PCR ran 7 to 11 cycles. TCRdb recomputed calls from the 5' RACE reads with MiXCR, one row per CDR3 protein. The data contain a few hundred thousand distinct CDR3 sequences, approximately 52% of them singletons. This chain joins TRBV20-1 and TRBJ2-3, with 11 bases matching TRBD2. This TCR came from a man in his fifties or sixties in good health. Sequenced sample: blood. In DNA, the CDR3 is TGCAGTGCGAGCCCCACTAGCGGGAGAGGAGATACGCAGTATTTT. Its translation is CSASPTSGRGDTQYF.